The T cell receptor (beta chain) described here comes from a study of technical replicates of blood from a few donors. V trimming: 3 bases; J trimming: 9 bases; junction bases outside the gene matches: 6. This CDR3 has 14 residues. Germline V gene data show CDR1 as SGHAT and CDR2 as FQDESV (reference sequence). Sequencing used immunoSEQ multiplex PCR; TCRdb keeps in-frame clones, though not all of them. The sample shows tens of thousands of clones, 80% to 95% of them seen only once. The sequence was collected from a human donor in good health. Some clones in this sample may be carry-over from other donors' samples. Sequencing input: PBMCs. The chain couples TRBV11-1 to TRBJ2-1; 9 nucleotides match TRBD2. CDR3: CASSFSSGMREQFF. CDR3 bases: TGTGCCAGCAGCTTTTCTAGCGGGATGCGTGAGCAGTTCTTC.